This TCR beta chain was sequenced for a study of blood T cell repertoires in COVID-19. The CDR3 sequence is 15 residues long. The V gene's germline CDR1 is LGHDT and CDR2 YNNKEL (reference sequence). The V end was cut by 0 bases, the J end by 5 bases, with 14 bases between. This clone was recorded a few times. Original methodology: Researchers report that nucleated cell counts were estimated from reference gene primer amplification. Data came from immunoSEQ multiplex PCR; TCRdb stores just in-frame clones and leaves some out. The V and J calls and the clone size are those of that table, but D and trimming were determined from the DNA. Found here are around 390,000 clones, about 86% of them singletons; the top ten hold approximately 9.3%. Clinical history as reported by participants underpinned cohort assignment. Two consecutive negative NP/OP PCR tests, clearance, or resolved symptoms defined Cohort 3 recovery.

V usage is TRBV3-1 (or the pseudogene TRBV3-2) and J usage is TRBJ2-7; D is perhaps TRBD1 (5 bases). Material for sequencing was PBMCs or T cells enriched from blood (not recorded which). The source is a woman aged 45-65 years who had recovered from COVID-19. This chain's CDR3 is CASSQDPGPQDEQYF. The DNA for the CDR3 is TGTGCCAGCAGCCAAGATCCAGGGCCCCAGGACGAGCAGTACTTC.